The present T cell receptor (beta chain) was sequenced within a study of blood T cell repertoires in COVID-19. Looking at the study overall: Donors in the United States, Italy and Spain gave samples during acute or convalescent COVID-19. PBMCs, B-cell-depleted T cells, or T cells provided the cDNA or gDNA that made up the material.

From germline, CDR1 is SGHNT and CDR2 YENEEA. The CDR3 extends over 17 amino acids. The trim removed 3 bases at V and 0 bases at J, leaving 0 bases unmatched. Per the original methods: Nucleated cell counts were estimated from reference gene primer amplification. TCRdb's table, derived via immunoSEQ multiplex PCR, lists solely in-frame clones and lacks some. V and J calls and clone size are those listed in that table; D and trimming were worked out from the DNA. The table records 270,000 or so clones, approximately 87% of them present only once. The receptor comes from a human donor in a cohort sampled during active COVID-19. This chain connects TRBV11-3 to TRBJ2-6; 12 bases line up with TRBD2. Material: peripheral blood. In DNA form, the CDR3 reads TGTGCCAGCAGCTTGACTAGCGGGGGCTCTGGGGCCAACGTCCTGACTTTC. Translation: CASSLTSGGSGANVLTF.